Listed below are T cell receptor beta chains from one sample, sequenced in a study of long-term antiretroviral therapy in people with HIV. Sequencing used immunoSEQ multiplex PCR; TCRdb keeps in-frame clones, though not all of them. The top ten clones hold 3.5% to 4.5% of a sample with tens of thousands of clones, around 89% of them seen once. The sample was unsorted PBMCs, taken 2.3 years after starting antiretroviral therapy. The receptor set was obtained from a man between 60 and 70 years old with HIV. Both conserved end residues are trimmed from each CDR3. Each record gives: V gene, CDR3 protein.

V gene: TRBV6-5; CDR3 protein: ASSWELAGVNEQY
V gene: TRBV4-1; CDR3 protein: ASSQETASGTDTGELF
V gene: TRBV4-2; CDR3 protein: ASSRHQGDQETQY
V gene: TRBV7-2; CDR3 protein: ASSLFGQETQY
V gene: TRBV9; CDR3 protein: ASSGTTSSYEQY
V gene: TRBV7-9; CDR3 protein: ASSLESGAGYT
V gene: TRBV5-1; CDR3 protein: ASSPGLTNTEAF
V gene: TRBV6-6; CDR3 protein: ASSPSSIQY
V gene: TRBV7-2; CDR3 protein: ASSPVRLTGELF
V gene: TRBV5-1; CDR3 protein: ASSLGVAVTQY
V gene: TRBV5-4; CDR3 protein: ASSPWDFASYEQY
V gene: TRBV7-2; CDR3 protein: ASSVGRRDTEAF
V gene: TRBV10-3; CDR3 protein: AISESIGGRGNTIY
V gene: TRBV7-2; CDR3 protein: ASSSTGLLGNTIY
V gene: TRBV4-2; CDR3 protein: ASSQDRLAYTDTQY
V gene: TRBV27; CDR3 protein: ASRSLVTSLLSDTQY
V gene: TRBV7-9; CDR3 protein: ASSGVDREIDYGYT
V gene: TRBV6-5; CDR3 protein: ASSYGRPNTEAF
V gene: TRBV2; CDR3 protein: ASEPGLRYEQY
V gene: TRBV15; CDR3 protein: ATSSRGMGTEAF
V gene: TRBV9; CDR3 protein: ASSGGQGGSYNEQF
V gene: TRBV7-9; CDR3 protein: ASSSLSGQESYEQY
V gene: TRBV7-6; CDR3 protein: ASSPRVTGTISSEQY
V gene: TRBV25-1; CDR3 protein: ASSFTGGSETQY
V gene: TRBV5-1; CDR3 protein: ASSLAANSYNEQF
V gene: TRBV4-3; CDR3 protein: ASSQDFRPSGAQETQY
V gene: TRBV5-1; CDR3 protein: ASSFTGQENQPQH
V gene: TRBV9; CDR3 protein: ASGGDLGETQY
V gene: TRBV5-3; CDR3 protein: ARSPTPYDKRDSYEQY
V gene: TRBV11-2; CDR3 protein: ASSLNPYEQY
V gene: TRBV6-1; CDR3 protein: ASSEVAVGGNTIY
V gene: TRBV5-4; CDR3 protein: ASSLDGPKYNEQF
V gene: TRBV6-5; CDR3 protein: ATYPSASTDTQY
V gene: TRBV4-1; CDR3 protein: ASSQEAAPSTDTQY
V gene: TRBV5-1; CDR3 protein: ASISGTGRGAGRPDTQY
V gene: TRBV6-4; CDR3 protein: ASSDVKGPQPYSNQPQH
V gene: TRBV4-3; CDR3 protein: ASSQDAGRAGITDTQY
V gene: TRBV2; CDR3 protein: ASSEGPAGGYYEQY
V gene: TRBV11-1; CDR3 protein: ASSGYRDSYGYT
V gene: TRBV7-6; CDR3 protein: ASSLGLGVETQY
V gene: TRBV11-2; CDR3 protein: ASSLGRLAGQQETQY
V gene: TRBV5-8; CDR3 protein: ASSYPRPGTNSGNTIY
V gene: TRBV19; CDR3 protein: ASRKVSLRDNSPLH
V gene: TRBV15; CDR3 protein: ATSRDPTRNNEQF
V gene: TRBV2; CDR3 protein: ASSPRTGGNQPQH
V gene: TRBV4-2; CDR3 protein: ASSQEGQGTFSPLH